These T cell receptor beta chains were read from a single sample in a study of cytotoxic CD8 clonotypes in ibrutinib-treated CLL. Libraries were prepared by immunoSEQ multiplex PCR; TCRdb keeps only in-frame clonotypes and omits some of them. The table has hundreds of thousands of clones, under 75% seen once. The sequencing here drew on PBMCs, taken after 24 months of ibrutinib treatment. The receptors were gathered from a human donor with chronic lymphocytic leukemia. Both conserved end residues are part of each CDR3. A D gene is named only where the DNA matches it firmly. Only some rows state a clone size, as once, few, many or a class for expanded clones.

j_call | clone_size | d_call | v_call | cdr3_nt | cdr3_aa
TRBJ2-1 | - | - | TRBV7-8 | TGTGCCAGCAGCCTCCTGAACAATGAGCAGTTCTTC | CASSLLNNEQFF
TRBJ2-7 | - | TRBD1 | TRBV7-3 | TGTGCCAGCAGGCAAACAGGGGGCGAATACGAGCAGTACTTC | CASRQTGGEYEQYF
TRBJ2-7 | - | - | TRBV5-1 | TGCGCCAGCAGCTTTGGGAGGGGGAACGACGAGCAGTACTTC | CASSFGRGNDEQYF
TRBJ1-1 | - | - | TRBV7-9 | TGTGCCAGCAGCTTCCGACAATACCCCGGGAAGGGAACTGAAGCTTTCTTT | CASSFRQYPGKGTEAFF
TRBJ1-4 | - | TRBD1 | TRBV7-9 | TGTGCCAGCAGCCGACAGGGGGCTAATGAAAAACTGTTTTTT | CASSRQGANEKLFF
TRBJ2-1 | - | TRBD1 | TRBV30 | TGTGCCTGGAATTGGGGACAGGGGGCGGATGAGCAGTTCTTC | CAWNWGQGADEQFF
TRBJ2-7 | - | - | TRBV27 | TGTGCCAGCAGTTTTTCCACCGGCGAGCAGTACTTC | CASSFSTGEQYF
TRBJ1-5 | - | - | TRBV11-1 | TGTGCCAGCAGTCGGAGGGGTAGCAATCAGCCCCAGCATTTT | CASSRRGSNQPQHF
TRBJ2-2 | - | TRBD2 | TRBV9 | TGTGCCAGCAGCGTAGCGTCCGGGAGGGCCCTTGGGGAGCTGTTTTTT | CASSVASGRALGELFF
TRBJ1-2 | few | - | TRBV30 | TGTGCCTGGAGTGTATCAGGTGCCCTTGGCTACACCTTC | CAWSVSGALGYTF
TRBJ2-5 | - | - | TRBV6-1 | TGTGCCAGCAGTGAGCTCGGACTTATACAAGAGACCCAGTACTTC | CASSELGLIQETQYF
TRBJ2-1 | - | - | TRBV10-1 | TGCGCCAGCAGTGACAGCGGAGCCCTCTACAATGAGCAGTTCTTC | CASSDSGALYNEQFF
TRBJ1-1 | - | - | TRBV28 | TGTGCCAGCAGTTTACCGGGGGGCCGCGCGCACACTGAAGCTTTCTTT | CASSLPGGRAHTEAFF
TRBJ2-3 | - | - | TRBV2 | TGTGCCAGCAGTGACTCAGCGAGAGATACGCAGTATTTT | CASSDSARDTQYF
TRBJ1-4 | - | - | TRBV2 | TGTGCCAGCAGCTGGGACACTAGTGCAACTAATGAAAAACTGTTTTTT | CASSWDTSATNEKLFF
TRBJ2-2 | - | - | TRBV21-1 | TGTGCCAGCAGACTAATTCGGGTAGCGCGGACCGGGGAGCTGTTTTTT | CASRLIRVARTGELFF
TRBJ2-3 | - | - | TRBV7-6 | TGTGCCAGCAGCAGCCGGACCGGGGTAGATACGCAGTATTTT | CASSSRTGVDTQYF
TRBJ2-7 | - | - | TRBV27 | TGTGCCAGCAGTCCCGCCGGTAACTACGAGCAGTACTTC | CASSPAGNYEQYF
TRBJ1-5 | - | - | TRBV7-9 | TGTGCCAGCAGCCCCAAGGACAATCAGCCCCAGCATTTT | CASSPKDNQPQHF
TRBJ2-3 | few | - | TRBV7-3 | TGTGCCAGCAGCCTCAATCTAGATACGCAGTATTTT | CASSLNLDTQYF
TRBJ1-2 | - | - | TRBV5-8 | TGTGCCAGCAGCCCATCAGGTCTTGGCTACACCTTC | CASSPSGLGYTF
TRBJ1-4 | - | TRBD1 | TRBV28 | TGTGCCAGCAGAGGACAGGGGGCGCGCGAAAAACTGTTTTTT | CASRGQGAREKLFF
TRBJ2-3 | - | - | TRBV11-2 | TGTGCCAGCAGCCGCGCAACAGATACGCAGTATTTT | CASSRATDTQYF
TRBJ2-1 | - | - | TRBV29-1 | TGCAGCGTTCCCGGACCGGAGCAGTTCTTC | CSVPGPEQFF
TRBJ2-2 | once | - | TRBV6-1 | TGTGCCAGCAGCCGCGAGGGACCAAACACCGGGGAGCTGTTTTTT | CASSREGPNTGELFF
TRBJ2-1 | few | TRBD2 | TRBV4-2 | TGTGCCAGCAGCCAAGGTCTTGCGGGAGTGGGAAATGAGCAGTTCTTC | CASSQGLAGVGNEQFF
TRBJ2-3 | - | - | TRBV5-1 | TGCGCCAGCGGGGCGGAAACAGATACGCAGTATTTT | CASGAETDTQYF
TRBJ2-7 | - | TRBD1 | TRBV18 | TGTGCCAGCTCTTCGGGACAGGGTGTCGTGAAGCAGTACTTC | CASSSGQGVVKQYF
TRBJ2-6 | - | - | TRBV19 | TGTGCCAGTGCACAGACCTGGGCCAGACTCGCGGGGGCCAACGTCCTGACTTTC | CASAQTWARLAGANVLTF
TRBJ1-5 | - | - | TRBV7-2 | TGTGCCAGCAGCTTAGAGTGGGTGCACCGGGTCTCCAATCAGCCCCAGCATTTT | CASSLEWVHRVSNQPQHF
TRBJ2-3 | once | TRBD2 | TRBV27 | TGTGCCAGCAGTGTAGCGGGAGGGCAAGATACGCAGTATTTT | CASSVAGGQDTQYF
TRBJ1-1 | few | - | TRBV11-1 | TGTGCCAGCACGGAAACGACAGGGAACACTGAAGCTTTCTTT | CASTETTGNTEAFF